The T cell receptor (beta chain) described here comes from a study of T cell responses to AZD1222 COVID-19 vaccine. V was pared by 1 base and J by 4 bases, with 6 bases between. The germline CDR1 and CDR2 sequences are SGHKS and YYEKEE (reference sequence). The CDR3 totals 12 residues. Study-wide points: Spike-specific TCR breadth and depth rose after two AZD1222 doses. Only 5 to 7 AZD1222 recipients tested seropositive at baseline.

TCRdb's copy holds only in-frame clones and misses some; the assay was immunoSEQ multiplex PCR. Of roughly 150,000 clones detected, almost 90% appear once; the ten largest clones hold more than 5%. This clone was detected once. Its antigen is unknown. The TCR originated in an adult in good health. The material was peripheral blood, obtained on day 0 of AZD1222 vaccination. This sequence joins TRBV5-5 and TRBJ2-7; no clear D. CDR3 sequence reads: CASSLSTYEQYF. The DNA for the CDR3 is TGTGCCAGCAGCTTGTCCACTTACGAGCAGTACTTC.